This T cell receptor (beta chain) was observed in a study of cytomegalovirus exposure and HLA in healthy donors. Use of 60 Vbeta and 13 Jbeta primers characterized the PCR. TCRdb keeps only in-frame clones here, not all; method: immunoSEQ multiplex PCR. The profile shows fewer than 200,000 clones, about 70% of them singletons. Notes on the study in general: Cytomegalovirus-associated status was assigned to 150 or so TCR beta chains. In a later analysis, HLA-C alleles had the fewest associated TCRs, DRB1 alleles the most. Generally TCR sequences proved uncommon, though certain public TCRs appeared in numerous donors.

In nominal health when sampled, donors likely had unrecorded immune exposures nonetheless. This clone was seen a handful of times. The antigen is undetermined. Trimming removed 2 bases from V and 2 bases from J; junction bases left unmatched: 9. Germline V gene sequence: CDR1 KGHSH, CDR2 LQKENI. The CDR3 runs to 18 residues. The rearrangement links TRBV18 to TRBJ1-3; 10 bases are a match to TRBD1. This sequence was found in a woman between 40 and 50 years old in good health and CMV-seropositive. The sample consisted of PBMCs. This chain's CDR3 is CASSPLVLGTGAGNTIYF. For the CDR3, the DNA is TGTGCCAGCTCACCATTGGTTCTCGGGACAGGGGCTGGAAACACCATATATTTT.